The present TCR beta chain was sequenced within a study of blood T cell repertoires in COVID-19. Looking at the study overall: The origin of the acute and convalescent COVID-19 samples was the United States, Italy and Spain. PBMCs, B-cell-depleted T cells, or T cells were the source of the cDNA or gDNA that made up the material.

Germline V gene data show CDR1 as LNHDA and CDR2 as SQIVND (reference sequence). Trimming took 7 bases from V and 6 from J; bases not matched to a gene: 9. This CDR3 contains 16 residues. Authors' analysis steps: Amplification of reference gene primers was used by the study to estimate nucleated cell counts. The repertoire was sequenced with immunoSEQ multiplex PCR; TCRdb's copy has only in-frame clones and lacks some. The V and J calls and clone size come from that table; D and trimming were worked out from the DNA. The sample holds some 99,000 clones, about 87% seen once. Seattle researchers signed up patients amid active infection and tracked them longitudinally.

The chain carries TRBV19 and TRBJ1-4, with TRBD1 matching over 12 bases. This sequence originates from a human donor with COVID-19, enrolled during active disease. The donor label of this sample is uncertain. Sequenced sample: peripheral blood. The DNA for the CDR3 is TGTGCCAGTAAGGGGACAGGGGGCGCAGGGGATGAAAAACTGTTTTTT. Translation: CASKGTGGAGDEKLFF.